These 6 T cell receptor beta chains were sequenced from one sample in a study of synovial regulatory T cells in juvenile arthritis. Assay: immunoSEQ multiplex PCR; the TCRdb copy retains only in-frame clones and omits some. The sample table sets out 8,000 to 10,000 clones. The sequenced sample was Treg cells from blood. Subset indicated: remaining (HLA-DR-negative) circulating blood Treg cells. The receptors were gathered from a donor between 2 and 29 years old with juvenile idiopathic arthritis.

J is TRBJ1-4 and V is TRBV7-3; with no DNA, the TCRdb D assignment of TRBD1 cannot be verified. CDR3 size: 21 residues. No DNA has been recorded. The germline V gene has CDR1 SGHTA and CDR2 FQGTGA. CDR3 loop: CASSLRFERQGLLGSNEKLFF.

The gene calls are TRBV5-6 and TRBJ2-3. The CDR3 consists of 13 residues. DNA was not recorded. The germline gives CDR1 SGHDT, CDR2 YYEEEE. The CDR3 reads CASSSGSTDTQYF. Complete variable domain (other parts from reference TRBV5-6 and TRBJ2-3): DAGVTQSPTHLIKTRGQQVTLRCSPKSGHDTVSWYQQALGQGPQFIFQYYEEEERQRGNFPDRFSGHQFPNYSSELNVNALLLGDSALYLCASSSGSTDTQYFGPGTRLTVL.

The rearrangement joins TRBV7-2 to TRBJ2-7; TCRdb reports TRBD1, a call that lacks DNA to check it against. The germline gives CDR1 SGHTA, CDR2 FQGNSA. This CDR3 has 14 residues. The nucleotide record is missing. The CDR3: CASSPGTGDYEQYF.

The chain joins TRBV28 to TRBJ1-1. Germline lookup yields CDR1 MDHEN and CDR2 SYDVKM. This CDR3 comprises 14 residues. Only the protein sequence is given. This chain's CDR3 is CASSWHGAPAEAFF.

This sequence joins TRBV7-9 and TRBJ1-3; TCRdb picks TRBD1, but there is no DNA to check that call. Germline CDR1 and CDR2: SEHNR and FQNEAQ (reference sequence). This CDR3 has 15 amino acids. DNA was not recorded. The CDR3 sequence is CASSLASVSGNTIYF.

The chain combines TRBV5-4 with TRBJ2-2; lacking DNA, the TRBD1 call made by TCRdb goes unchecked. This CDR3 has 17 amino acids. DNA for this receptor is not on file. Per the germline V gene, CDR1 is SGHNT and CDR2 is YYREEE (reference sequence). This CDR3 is CASSARHVRRNTGELFF.